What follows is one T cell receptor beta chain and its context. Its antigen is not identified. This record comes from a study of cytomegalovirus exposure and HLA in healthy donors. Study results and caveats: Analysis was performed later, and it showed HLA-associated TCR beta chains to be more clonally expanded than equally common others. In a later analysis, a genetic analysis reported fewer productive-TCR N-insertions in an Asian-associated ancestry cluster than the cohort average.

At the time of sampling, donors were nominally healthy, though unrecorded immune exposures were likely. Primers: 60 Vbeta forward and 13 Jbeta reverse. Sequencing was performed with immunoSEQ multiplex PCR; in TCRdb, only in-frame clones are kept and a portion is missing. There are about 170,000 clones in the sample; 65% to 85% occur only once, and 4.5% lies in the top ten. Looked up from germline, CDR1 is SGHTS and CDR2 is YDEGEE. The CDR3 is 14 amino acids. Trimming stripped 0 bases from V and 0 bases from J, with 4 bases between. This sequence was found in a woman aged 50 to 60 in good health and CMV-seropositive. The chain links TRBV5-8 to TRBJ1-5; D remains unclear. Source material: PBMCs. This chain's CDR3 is CASSLGNSNQPQHF. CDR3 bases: TGTGCCAGCAGCTTGGGTAATAGCAATCAGCCCCAGCATTTT.